The rows below give T cell receptor beta chains drawn from one sample of a study of cytomegalovirus exposure and HLA in healthy donors. TCRdb keeps only in-frame clones here, not all; method: immunoSEQ multiplex PCR. The sample shows fewer than 350,000 clones, about 90% of them seen only once. Sequencing was carried out using PBMCs. These receptors were obtained from a woman younger than 30 in good health and CMV-seronegative. CDR3s include the opening cysteine and the closing phenylalanine or tryptophan. The D gene is left open where the match is weak. Some rows have no size entry. The others give once, few or many, or a class for an expanded clone.

clone_size	v_call	j_call	d_call	cdr3_aa	cdr3_nt
.	TRBV18	TRBJ1-2	.	CASSPFGGDYNYGYTF	TGTGCCAGCTCACCATTCGGGGGAGACTATAACTATGGCTACACCTTC
.	TRBV9	TRBJ2-1	.	CASSRAVITYNEQFF	TGTGCCAGCAGCCGCGCTGTGATAACCTACAATGAGCAGTTCTTC
.	TRBV4-2	TRBJ1-1	TRBD1	CASSQAPGGSNTEAFF	TGTGCCAGCAGCCAAGCCCCAGGGGGCTCGAACACTGAAGCTTTCTTT
.	TRBV6-5	TRBJ2-1	.	CASSLSPSSNEQFF	TGTGCCAGCAGTCTATCTCCTAGCAGTAATGAGCAGTTCTTC
once	TRBV11-3	TRBJ2-2	.	CASSLRGTGELFF	TGTGCCAGCAGCTTAAGAGGGACCGGGGAGCTGTTTTTT
.	TRBV19	TRBJ2-2	TRBD1	CASSRGQGAGELFF	TGTGCCAGTAGTAGAGGACAGGGAGCCGGGGAGCTGTTTTTT
.	TRBV7-9	TRBJ2-1	.	CASSLTTSYNEQFF	TGTGCCAGCAGCTTAACTACCTCCTACAATGAGCAGTTCTTC
few	TRBV2	TRBJ1-1	TRBD1	CASSLRLTGSHHVATEAFF	TGTGCCAGCAGTCTTCGCTTGACAGGGTCCCACCATGTCGCCACTGAAGCTTTCTTT
.	TRBV10-3	TRBJ1-2	.	CAISESSFGAANNYGYTF	TGTGCCATCAGTGAGTCTAGCTTTGGGGCGGCTAATAACTATGGCTACACCTTC
.	TRBV27	TRBJ1-2	.	CASSRNTGNNNYGYTF	TGTGCCAGCAGTCGGAATACCGGGAATAATAACTATGGCTACACCTTC